The rows below give T cell receptor beta chains drawn from one sample of a study of blood T cell repertoires in COVID-19. Sequencing used immunoSEQ multiplex PCR; TCRdb keeps in-frame clones, though not all of them. Among some 220,000 clones listed, around 84% were seen once. Sequences were obtained from peripheral blood. These receptors all come from a woman aged 55-75 years who had recovered from COVID-19. Each CDR3 is given with its conserved first and last residue. D genes are given only for firm matches. Rows give clone size only sometimes, using once, few, many, or a class for an expanded clone.

v_gene: TRBV13
j_gene: TRBJ1-6
abundance: NA
d_gene: NA
CDR3nt: TGTGCCAGCAGCCCCGACGGGAGCGCGGGTTCACCCCTCCACTTT
CDR3aa: CASSPDGSAGSPLHF

v_gene: TRBV7-3
j_gene: TRBJ1-6
abundance: NA
d_gene: TRBD1
CDR3nt: TGTGCCAGCAGCCTACAGGGGCAGGATTCACCCCTCCACTTT
CDR3aa: CASSLQGQDSPLHF

v_gene: TRBV18
j_gene: TRBJ2-3
abundance: NA
d_gene: NA
CDR3nt: TGTGCCAGCTCACCGACCCCACCCGGGGGTACTAGCACAGATACGCAGTATTTT
CDR3aa: CASSPTPPGGTSTDTQYF

v_gene: TRBV6-5
j_gene: TRBJ1-2
abundance: once
d_gene: NA
CDR3nt: TGTGCCAGCAGTTACAGGGGCGATGGCTACACCTTC
CDR3aa: CASSYRGDGYTF

v_gene: TRBV6-6
j_gene: TRBJ2-1
abundance: NA
d_gene: NA
CDR3nt: TGTGCCAGCAGTTACGGAGGGAAGGGCAATGAGCAGTTCTTC
CDR3aa: CASSYGGKGNEQFF

v_gene: TRBV14
j_gene: TRBJ1-2
abundance: NA
d_gene: NA
CDR3nt: TGTGCCAGCAGCCAAGATTTTTACTCCGCGGGAGGCTACACCTTC
CDR3aa: CASSQDFYSAGGYTF

v_gene: TRBV18
j_gene: TRBJ1-1
abundance: NA
d_gene: TRBD1
CDR3nt: TGTGCCAGCTCACTGAATCTAGGGACAGGAAACACTGAAGCTTTCTTT
CDR3aa: CASSLNLGTGNTEAFF

v_gene: TRBV11-2
j_gene: TRBJ2-7
abundance: NA
d_gene: NA
CDR3nt: TGTGCCAGCAGCTTAGCCGGTTTTACTAGCTCCTACGAGCAGTACTTC
CDR3aa: CASSLAGFTSSYEQYF

v_gene: TRBV19
j_gene: TRBJ2-7
abundance: NA
d_gene: TRBD1
CDR3nt: TGTGCCAGTAGTAGAACAGGGGTCTACGAGCAGTACTTC
CDR3aa: CASSRTGVYEQYF

v_gene: TRBV7-2
j_gene: TRBJ1-6
abundance: NA
d_gene: NA
CDR3nt: TGTGCCAGCAGCTTCTCTCGGTGGGGCTCACCCCTCCACTTT
CDR3aa: CASSFSRWGSPLHF

v_gene: TRBV19
j_gene: TRBJ1-5
abundance: NA
d_gene: TRBD1
CDR3nt: TGTGCCAGTAGTCCTACGGACAGGGTGGCCCATCAGCCCCAGCATTTT
CDR3aa: CASSPTDRVAHQPQHF

v_gene: TRBV10-1
j_gene: TRBJ2-1
abundance: NA
d_gene: TRBD1
CDR3nt: TGCGCCAGCAGTCCCGCTGGGGACAGAGATGAGCAGTTCTTC
CDR3aa: CASSPAGDRDEQFF

v_gene: TRBV6-2/TRBV6-3
j_gene: TRBJ2-7
abundance: NA
d_gene: TRBD2
CDR3nt: TGTGCCAGCAGTTTTTCCCTAAGTAGCGGGGGTCTCAGCCGATACGAGCAGTACTTC
CDR3aa: CASSFSLSSGGLSRYEQYF

v_gene: TRBV19
j_gene: TRBJ2-7
abundance: NA
d_gene: TRBD1
CDR3nt: TGTGCCAGTAGTACCCAGGGGGACTACGAGCAGTACTTC
CDR3aa: CASSTQGDYEQYF

v_gene: TRBV6-5
j_gene: TRBJ2-3
abundance: NA
d_gene: NA
CDR3nt: TGTGCCAGCACGCTGCACCCTTTAGCAGATACGCAGTATTTT
CDR3aa: CASTLHPLADTQYF

v_gene: TRBV3-1/TRBV3-2
j_gene: TRBJ2-1
abundance: NA
d_gene: NA
CDR3nt: TGTGCCAGCAGCCCCCGCAGGGCCACCTACAATGAGCAGTTCTTC
CDR3aa: CASSPRRATYNEQFF

v_gene: TRBV10-3
j_gene: TRBJ2-7
abundance: NA
d_gene: NA
CDR3nt: TGTGCCATCAGTGAGTTTTCGAGGGTTGCGTCCTACGAGCAGTACTTC
CDR3aa: CAISEFSRVASYEQYF

v_gene: TRBV4-1
j_gene: TRBJ1-1
abundance: many
d_gene: NA
CDR3nt: TGCGCCAGCAGCCAACAGGTTATGAACACTGAAGCTTTCTTT
CDR3aa: CASSQQVMNTEAFF

v_gene: TRBV6-5
j_gene: TRBJ2-3
abundance: once
d_gene: NA
CDR3nt: TGTGCCAGCAGTCTTAGCTGGGGCACAGATACGCAGTATTTT
CDR3aa: CASSLSWGTDTQYF

v_gene: TRBV11-3
j_gene: TRBJ1-3
abundance: NA
d_gene: TRBD1
CDR3nt: TGTGCCAGCACCCGGGACAGGGGCAGACACACCATATATTTT
CDR3aa: CASTRDRGRHTIYF

v_gene: TRBV5-1
j_gene: TRBJ1-6
abundance: NA
d_gene: NA
CDR3nt: TGCGCCAGCAGCAGGGGGGGTGCTGGGTCACCCCTCCACTTT
CDR3aa: CASSRGGAGSPLHF

v_gene: TRBV5-1
j_gene: TRBJ2-1
abundance: NA
d_gene: TRBD2
CDR3nt: TGCGCCAGCAGCTCACCGGGACTAGCGGGGATCTCCTACAATGAGCAGTTCTTC
CDR3aa: CASSSPGLAGISYNEQFF

v_gene: TRBV4-3
j_gene: TRBJ2-2
abundance: NA
d_gene: TRBD2
CDR3nt: TGCGCCAGCAGCCAAGAGAGGAAACGACTAGCGGGAACCACGAACACCGGGGAGCTGTTTTTT
CDR3aa: CASSQERKRLAGTTNTGELFF

v_gene: TRBV2
j_gene: TRBJ1-4
abundance: NA
d_gene: TRBD1
CDR3nt: TGTGCCAGCAGTGCATGGACAGGGAACGAAAAACTGTTTTTT
CDR3aa: CASSAWTGNEKLFF

v_gene: TRBV12-5
j_gene: TRBJ1-1
abundance: NA
d_gene: TRBD1
CDR3nt: TGTGCTAGTGGTTCAGACAGGGGGAAAACTGAAGCTTTCTTT
CDR3aa: CASGSDRGKTEAFF

v_gene: TRBV29-1
j_gene: TRBJ2-5
abundance: NA
d_gene: NA
CDR3nt: TGCAGCGGTGGACACCCTCAAGAGACCCAGTACTTC
CDR3aa: CSGGHPQETQYF

v_gene: TRBV2
j_gene: TRBJ2-4
abundance: NA
d_gene: TRBD2
CDR3nt: TGTGCCAGCAGTGAAGCGGCGGCGGTAGCGGGGGGGTTAGCCAAAAACATTCAGTACTTC
CDR3aa: CASSEAAAVAGGLAKNIQYF

v_gene: TRBV7-9
j_gene: TRBJ2-5
abundance: NA
d_gene: TRBD2
CDR3nt: TGTGCCAGCAGTCCCGGGACTAGCGGATCAGAGACCCAGTACTTC
CDR3aa: CASSPGTSGSETQYF

v_gene: TRBV29-1
j_gene: TRBJ1-4
abundance: NA
d_gene: NA
CDR3nt: TGCAGCGGAGGGGGACCGAAGAATGAAAAACTGTTTTTT
CDR3aa: CSGGGPKNEKLFF

v_gene: TRBV5-6
j_gene: TRBJ2-1
abundance: NA
d_gene: TRBD2
CDR3nt: TGTGCCAGCAGCTTGGCCGGGACTAGCTTGTTCTTC
CDR3aa: CASSLAGTSLFF

v_gene: TRBV5-1
j_gene: TRBJ2-3
abundance: NA
d_gene: TRBD2
CDR3nt: TGCGCCAGCCAACGGATAGCGGGGGCCACAGATACGCAGTATTTT
CDR3aa: CASQRIAGATDTQYF

v_gene: TRBV11-1
j_gene: TRBJ2-7
abundance: NA
d_gene: NA
CDR3nt: TGTGCCAGCAGCCCACCGGGACTCTTGTTCCACGAGCAGTACTTC
CDR3aa: CASSPPGLLFHEQYF

v_gene: TRBV5-1
j_gene: TRBJ1-2
abundance: NA
d_gene: NA
CDR3nt: TGCGCCAGCAGCTTGGTGGCGGGGGGCGTCTATGGCTACACCTTC
CDR3aa: CASSLVAGGVYGYTF

v_gene: TRBV21-1
j_gene: TRBJ2-5
abundance: NA
d_gene: NA
CDR3nt: TGTGCCAGCAGCTCCCGTCGAGGCGGGGGCCACCAAGAGACCCAGTACTTC
CDR3aa: CASSSRRGGGHQETQYF

v_gene: TRBV28
j_gene: TRBJ1-1
abundance: NA
d_gene: NA
CDR3nt: TGTGCCAGCAGTCCGCCGGGATCCCCTGGATATGAAGCTTTCTTT
CDR3aa: CASSPPGSPGYEAFF

v_gene: TRBV6-5
j_gene: TRBJ1-1
abundance: NA
d_gene: TRBD1
CDR3nt: TGTGCCAGCCGTCCTCCGACAGGGGCACGTGAAGCTTTCTTT
CDR3aa: CASRPPTGAREAFF

v_gene: TRBV4-2
j_gene: TRBJ2-3
abundance: NA
d_gene: TRBD2
CDR3nt: TGTGCCAGCAGCCAAGATTTGGGGACTAGCGGGGGGGCATGGGCAGATACGCAGTATTTT
CDR3aa: CASSQDLGTSGGAWADTQYF

v_gene: TRBV7-2
j_gene: TRBJ2-5
abundance: NA
d_gene: TRBD2
CDR3nt: TGTGCCAGCAGCTTCCAGCGGGGGGTGGGAGAGACCCAGTACTTC
CDR3aa: CASSFQRGVGETQYF

v_gene: TRBV21-1
j_gene: TRBJ1-2
abundance: once
d_gene: NA
CDR3nt: TGTGCCAGCAACTTAGGCCGGGGTGATCAGTATGGCTACACCTTC
CDR3aa: CASNLGRGDQYGYTF

v_gene: TRBV5-5
j_gene: TRBJ2-7
abundance: NA
d_gene: TRBD2
CDR3nt: TGTGCCAGCAGCTTTTATACTAGCGGCGAGCAGTACTTC
CDR3aa: CASSFYTSGEQYF

v_gene: TRBV30
j_gene: TRBJ2-5
abundance: NA
d_gene: TRBD2
CDR3nt: TGTGCCTTCTTACTAAGCGGGGGGACCCAGTACTTC
CDR3aa: CAFLLSGGTQYF

v_gene: TRBV9
j_gene: TRBJ1-2
abundance: NA
d_gene: NA
CDR3nt: TGTGCCAGCAGCGTAGGAGGGGGTAGATATGGCTACACCTTC
CDR3aa: CASSVGGGRYGYTF

v_gene: TRBV4-1
j_gene: TRBJ1-1
abundance: NA
d_gene: NA
CDR3nt: TGCGCCAGCAGCCAAGAACAGTTGAACACTGAAGCTTTCTTT
CDR3aa: CASSQEQLNTEAFF

v_gene: TRBV7-2
j_gene: TRBJ1-4
abundance: NA
d_gene: TRBD1
CDR3nt: TGTGCCAGCACCAAGACAGGGGGGGAAAAACTGTTTTTT
CDR3aa: CASTKTGGEKLFF

v_gene: TRBV5-1
j_gene: TRBJ2-6
abundance: NA
d_gene: NA
CDR3nt: TGCGCCAGCAGCACTGAAGTCTCTGGGGCCAACGTCCTGACTTTC
CDR3aa: CASSTEVSGANVLTF

v_gene: TRBV25-1
j_gene: TRBJ2-7
abundance: NA
d_gene: NA
CDR3nt: TGTGCCAGCAGTGCTCCCCTACGAGCGGGCTACTCCTACGAGCAGTACTTC
CDR3aa: CASSAPLRAGYSYEQYF

v_gene: TRBV24-1
j_gene: TRBJ2-1
abundance: NA
d_gene: TRBD1
CDR3nt: TGTGCCACCAGTGATTTGGCAGGGGGAAATGAGCAGTTCTTC
CDR3aa: CATSDLAGGNEQFF

v_gene: TRBV7-3
j_gene: TRBJ1-6
abundance: few
d_gene: TRBD1
CDR3nt: TGTGCCAGCAGCTTAGAAGGGGGCAGTGGGACCCTCCACTTT
CDR3aa: CASSLEGGSGTLHF